These 2 T cell receptor beta chains originate from one sample sequenced in a study of blood T cell repertoires in COVID-19. The protocol was immunoSEQ multiplex PCR, while the TCRdb copy is restricted to in-frame clones and leaves out a portion. In the table there are about 74,000 clones, roughly nine tenths of which are singletons. The sequenced material came from peripheral blood. These receptors were taken from a man aged 45-60 years with acute or convalescent COVID-19.

CDR3 region: CATSDSFNYGYTF. In DNA form, the CDR3 reads TGTGCCACCAGTGATTCGTTTAACTATGGCTACACCTTC. The J gene is TRBJ1-2, the V gene TRBV24-1; D unresolved. Germline CDR1 and CDR2: KGHDR and SFDVKD. The V end lost 2 bases, the J end lost 1 base, and 4 bases lay between the germline ends. There are 13 residues in the CDR3.

This chain connects TRBV29-1 to TRBJ1-1, with D possibly matching TRBD1 (6 bases). This CDR3 contains 13 residues. Trimming shortened V by 6 bases and J by 5 bases, and 16 bases separated the two germline ends. Germline lookup yields CDR1 SQVTM and CDR2 ANQGSEA. The CDR3 loop reads CSVNRERGTEAFF. The CDR3 nucleotides read TGCAGCGTAAACAGGGAAAGGGGTACTGAAGCTTTCTTT.